This TCR beta chain was retrieved from a study of blood T cell repertoires in COVID-19. At the level of the study: Sites in the United States, Italy and Spain provided acute and convalescent COVID-19 samples. PBMCs, B-cell-depleted T cells, or T cells provided the cDNA or gDNA that made up the material.

As originally analysed: Counts of nucleated cells, estimated from reference gene primer amplification, were obtained. Method: immunoSEQ multiplex PCR; TCRdb's copy keeps in-frame clones and lacks some. The D gene and trimming were derived from the DNA, and the V and J assignments and clone size from that table. Altogether approximately 150,000 clones are present, around 89% being singletons, with the ten largest covering roughly 18%. Sequencing was carried out using peripheral blood. This TCR derives from a man in his forties or fifties with active or convalescent COVID-19.

The CDR3 protein is CATAGTDETEAFF. DNA for the CDR3: TGTGCCACCGCGGGGACAGATGAGACTGAAGCTTTCTTT. The J gene is TRBJ1-1, the V gene TRBV24-1; the match to TRBD1 covers 7 bases. The germline V gene has CDR1 KGHDR and CDR2 SFDVKD. V was clipped by 9 bases and J by 5 bases; unmatched bases: 8. The CDR3 covers 13 residues.